The present T cell receptor beta chain was sequenced within a study of blood T cell repertoires in COVID-19 (dated by TCRdb to about 2020). Some background on the complete study: The collaborator samples originated in the United States, Italy and Spain and spanned the acute and convalescent phases of COVID-19. The material from the prospective study consisted of cDNA or gDNA derived from T cells, B-cell-depleted T cells, or PBMCs. Deeply sampled blood TCRbeta repertoires from subjects exposed to, actively infected with, or recovered from COVID-19 were included in the dataset. The repertoires were released in a freely available public database meant as a resource for research on the immune response to SARS-CoV-2. The samples were drawn from two sources: the first 160 participants of the ongoing ImmuneRACE study, and approximately 1,300 subjects contributed by 6 global collaborators. Nearly every sample came with metadata listing a de-identified subject ID, COVID-19 status, age in years and sex. Where HLA class I and class II types were available, the types were taken from metadata supplied by the sample provider, not from assay-based typing. Points the paper makes about the study in general: The quantity of clinical and demographic metadata differed by source and by participant and was supplied without curation.

One collaborating source in Seattle enrolled patients during active infection and followed them longitudinally through the course of disease. Each collaborating institution followed its own protocols to collect whole blood in K2EDTA tubes. For TCRbeta analysis, collaborators shipped samples as frozen whole blood, isolated PBMCs, or DNA extracted from either of those sample types. TCRbeta CDR3 regions were amplified from genomic DNA by means of the immunoSEQ Assay, a bias-controlled multiplex PCR. The study's processing was this. Within the assay, amplification of reference gene primers was used to estimate how many nucleated cells each sample contained. To quantify the absolute abundance of each unique TCRbeta CDR3 rearrangement, sequence reads were collapsed and filtered. Productive Simpson clonality was computed per sample as the square root of Simpson's diversity index over productive rearrangements. In its TCRdb copy, this immuneACCESS table keeps in-frame sequences only and misses some clones. Where compared with another copy, unresolved V genes explain less than half of these, and the others have no known cause. Clone size and V and J calls were adopted from that table, with D and trimming inferred from the DNA. For this sample the table gives some 160,000 clones, of which around four fifths were detected only once. Of the sample, around 8.9% is held by the ten largest clones.

The trim is 1 base for V and 7 bases for J, with a gap of 17 bases between the germline ends. The CDR3 spans 16 residues, from the cysteine through the phenylalanine. Solely the CDR3 DNA is kept, with 48 bases framed from the first base. The germline V gene supplies CDR1 KGHDR and CDR2 SFDVKD. To note about this clone: Its binding antigen is unknown. No qualities accompany the bases; no much larger clone lies one base away.

This receptor chain uses TRBV24-1 and TRBJ2-3; TRBD2 is a weak D gene call, 5 bases matching. The sample consisted of peripheral blood. This receptor was identified in a woman over 75 with COVID-19, enrolled during active disease. The DNA sequence is as follows: TGTGCCACCAGTGATTTCAATAGCGCGGCCCAGTATACGCAGTATTTT. Its protein product is CATSDFNSAAQYTQYF.